This T cell receptor beta chain was profiled in a study of T cell repertoires in aging, cancer and after chemotherapy. Overall study context: Chronic lymphocytic leukemia patients on fludarabine- or bendamustine-based regimens gave paired samples before and after chemotherapy.

Peripheral blood genomic DNA, not sorted cells or RNA, was the template. V was trimmed by 3 bases and J by 0 bases, leaving 18 bases between them. The germline V gene has CDR1 GTSNPN and CDR2 SVGIG (reference sequence). CDR3 length equals 17 residues. Study conclusions and caveats: In cancer patients, declining TCR diversity with age involved lost richness and lost evenness. Age-matched healthy donors had significantly more diverse, less clonal blood TCR repertoires than untreated cancer patients.

Remarks on this clonotype: Its specificity is not known.

Multiplex touch-down PCR with TRB-A/B primers amplified rearranged V-D-J TRB sequences. MiXCR was run by TCRdb on the multiplex PCR reads, yielding one entry per CDR3 protein. The repertoire consists of thousands of distinct CDR3 sequences, with around 45% occurring once and the leading ten covering 6% to 7%. The sequence was obtained from a human donor with a blood cancer. The chain combines TRBV30 with TRBJ1-5, with a possible D match to TRBD1 (6 bases). Sequencing was done on a sample of blood. The CDR3 DNA reads as TGTGCCTGGAGCCCAACCCGGGGGGGACATAGCAATCAGCCCCAGCATTTT. Translated: CAWSPTRGGHSNQPQHF.